This is a list of T cell receptor beta chains from one sample in a study of blood T cells in healthy people across ages. TCRdb recomputed calls from the 5' RACE reads with MiXCR, one row per CDR3 protein. Of a few hundred thousand distinct CDR3 sequences listed, roughly half are singletons. The sequencing input was blood. The receptors come from a man aged 55 to 70 in good health. CDR3s include the opening cysteine and the closing phenylalanine or tryptophan. Fields, in order: CDR3 length, J gene, V gene, D gene, clone size, CDR3 protein, CDR3 DNA. The D gene is left open where the match is weak. Some rows mark clone size as missing; the rest say once, few, many or name a class of expanded clone.

CDR3 length: 17; J gene: TRBJ2-1; V gene: TRBV29-1; D gene: TRBD2; clone size: NA; CDR3 protein: CSVEGLAGGGSYNEQFF; CDR3 DNA: TGCAGCGTTGAGGGACTAGCGGGAGGGGGCTCCTACAATGAGCAGTTCTTC
CDR3 length: 15; J gene: TRBJ2-6; V gene: TRBV11-1; D gene: NA; clone size: NA; CDR3 protein: CASSYTISGANVLTF; CDR3 DNA: TGTGCCAGCAGTTATACTATATCTGGGGCCAACGTCCTGACTTTC
CDR3 length: 13; J gene: TRBJ1-2; V gene: TRBV29-1; D gene: TRBD1; clone size: NA; CDR3 protein: CSAGGTGGRGYTF; CDR3 DNA: TGCAGCGCCGGCGGGACAGGCGGCCGGGGCTACACCTTC
CDR3 length: 14; J gene: TRBJ2-5; V gene: TRBV20-1; D gene: TRBD2; clone size: few; CDR3 protein: CSALTSGRGETQYF; CDR3 DNA: TGCAGTGCCCTGACTAGCGGGAGGGGGGAGACCCAGTACTTC
CDR3 length: 16; J gene: TRBJ1-2; V gene: TRBV6-2/TRBV6-3; D gene: TRBD1; clone size: NA; CDR3 protein: CASSRGTGPTNYGYTF; CDR3 DNA: TGTGCCAGCAGCCGCGGGACAGGGCCCACGAACTATGGCTACACCTTC
CDR3 length: 15; J gene: TRBJ2-3; V gene: TRBV10-3; D gene: NA; clone size: few; CDR3 protein: CAISESPSSTDTQYF; CDR3 DNA: TGTGCCATCAGTGAGTCCCCCTCTAGCACAGATACGCAGTATTTT
CDR3 length: 18; J gene: TRBJ2-3; V gene: TRBV4-1; D gene: TRBD2; clone size: many; CDR3 protein: CASSQGLLAGGRVDTQYF; CDR3 DNA: TGCGCCAGCAGCCAAGGATTACTAGCGGGGGGGCGGGTGGATACGCAGTATTTT
CDR3 length: 12; J gene: TRBJ2-7; V gene: TRBV12-5; D gene: NA; clone size: NA; CDR3 protein: CASGLLGNEQYF; CDR3 DNA: TGTGCTAGTGGTTTGTTGGGGAATGAGCAGTACTTC
CDR3 length: 12; J gene: TRBJ2-7; V gene: TRBV6-2/TRBV6-3; D gene: NA; clone size: few; CDR3 protein: CASSGNTYEQYF; CDR3 DNA: TGTGCCAGCAGCGGGAATACCTACGAGCAGTACTTC
CDR3 length: 14; J gene: TRBJ1-2; V gene: TRBV11-2; D gene: NA; clone size: NA; CDR3 protein: CASSLAAGGYGYTF; CDR3 DNA: TGTGCCAGCAGCTTAGCGGCGGGGGGCTATGGCTACACCTTC
CDR3 length: 12; J gene: TRBJ2-3; V gene: TRBV5-1; D gene: NA; clone size: NA; CDR3 protein: CASRRDTDTQYF; CDR3 DNA: TGCGCCAGCAGACGAGACACAGATACGCAGTATTTT
CDR3 length: 15; J gene: TRBJ2-5; V gene: TRBV7-6; D gene: TRBD2; clone size: NA; CDR3 protein: CASSVLSGTQETQYF; CDR3 DNA: TGTGCCAGCAGCGTCCTGAGCGGGACCCAAGAGACCCAGTACTTC
CDR3 length: 12; J gene: TRBJ1-2; V gene: TRBV30; D gene: NA; clone size: NA; CDR3 protein: CAWSVEAHPGTF; CDR3 DNA: TGTGCCTGGAGTGTAGAGGCGCACCCGGGCACCTTC
CDR3 length: 10; J gene: TRBJ2-5; V gene: TRBV29-1; D gene: NA; clone size: many; CDR3 protein: CSVVGETQYF; CDR3 DNA: TGCAGCGTTGTCGGCGAGACCCAGTACTTC
CDR3 length: 13; J gene: TRBJ2-1; V gene: TRBV20-1; D gene: TRBD2; clone size: NA; CDR3 protein: CSGAGLANNEQFF; CDR3 DNA: TGCAGTGGAGCGGGACTAGCGAACAATGAGCAGTTCTTC
CDR3 length: 15; J gene: TRBJ2-1; V gene: TRBV14; D gene: NA; clone size: many; CDR3 protein: CASSQDLGFDNEQFF; CDR3 DNA: TGTGCCAGCAGCCAAGATCTCGGGTTCGACAATGAGCAGTTCTTC
CDR3 length: 17; J gene: TRBJ2-1; V gene: TRBV3-1; D gene: NA; clone size: many; CDR3 protein: CASSQVKGSGQDNEQFF; CDR3 DNA: TGTGCCAGCAGCCAAGTAAAGGGGAGCGGACAAGACAATGAGCAGTTCTTC
CDR3 length: 19; J gene: TRBJ2-7; V gene: TRBV28; D gene: TRBD2; clone size: many; CDR3 protein: CASSPSPGLAGVRVREQYF; CDR3 DNA: TGTGCCAGCAGTCCCTCCCCGGGACTAGCGGGAGTGAGGGTCCGCGAGCAGTACTTC
CDR3 length: 12; J gene: TRBJ2-7; V gene: TRBV29-1; D gene: NA; clone size: NA; CDR3 protein: CSVGDVAYEQYF; CDR3 DNA: TGCAGCGTGGGGGACGTTGCCTACGAGCAGTACTTC
CDR3 length: 14; J gene: TRBJ1-5; V gene: TRBV12-3/TRBV12-4; D gene: TRBD1; clone size: many; CDR3 protein: CASSPTGFNQPQHF; CDR3 DNA: TGTGCCAGCAGCCCGACAGGGTTCAATCAGCCCCAGCATTTT
CDR3 length: 12; J gene: TRBJ2-7; V gene: TRBV20-1; D gene: NA; clone size: few; CDR3 protein: CSAGTTNYEQYF; CDR3 DNA: TGCAGTGCGGGGACAACCAACTACGAGCAGTACTTC
CDR3 length: 11; J gene: TRBJ2-7; V gene: TRBV20-1; D gene: NA; clone size: once; CDR3 protein: CSANGAYEQYF; CDR3 DNA: TGCAGTGCTAATGGGGCCTACGAGCAGTACTTC
CDR3 length: 15; J gene: TRBJ1-1; V gene: TRBV4-2; D gene: NA; clone size: NA; CDR3 protein: CASSRDLGPNTEAFF; CDR3 DNA: TGTGCCAGCAGCCGCGACCTTGGGCCGAACACTGAAGCTTTCTTT
CDR3 length: 18; J gene: TRBJ1-6; V gene: TRBV6-1; D gene: TRBD1; clone size: NA; CDR3 protein: CASSPRPFRQGGNSPLHF; CDR3 DNA: TGTGCCAGCAGCCCTCGACCCTTTAGACAGGGCGGGAATTCACCCCTCCACTTT
CDR3 length: 16; J gene: TRBJ2-5; V gene: TRBV29-1; D gene: TRBD2; clone size: NA; CDR3 protein: CSVEVGASGSWETQYF; CDR3 DNA: TGCAGCGTTGAAGTCGGGGCTAGCGGGAGCTGGGAGACCCAGTACTTC